This T cell receptor (beta chain) comes out of a study of identical twins. Study conclusions and caveats: Analyses based on zero insertions could be partly confounded by invariant MAIT and iNKT cells. Out-of-frame TCR alpha sharing in monozygotic twins exceeded recombination model predictions. Its conclusions, products of cross-sectional statistical analysis, did not come from following the same donors.

Every sampled donor was Caucasian and healthy. With regard to this clonotype: Its antigen is unidentified.

One entry per CDR3 protein results from TCRdb running MiXCR on the 5' RACE reads. The sample has around 530,000 distinct CDR3 sequences, around 15% seen once. This CDR3 region has 14 residues. Deletions cut 5 bases from V and 5 bases from J, with 15 bases between. The germline CDR1 and CDR2 sequences are ENHRY and SYGVKD. The sample also formed part of further work on yellow fever vaccine responses in identical twins.

Material for sequencing was CD4+ T cells sorted from blood. V and J are TRBV10-3 and TRBJ2-5; D uncertain. The TCR was taken from a woman aged 18-29 years in good health. The CDR3 DNA follows: TGTGCCATCAGTTTACGTGGGGTTAAGGAGACCCAGTACTTC. Translation gives CAISLRGVKETQYF.